Sequencing of this TCR beta chain was carried out in a study of cytomegalovirus exposure and HLA in healthy donors. The germline gives CDR1 ENHRY, CDR2 SYGVKD. V shed 6 bases, J shed 5 bases, and the junction held 10 bases outside the gene matches. The CDR3 is made up of 15 amino acids. The donors were part of the validation cohort of 95 to 150 subjects. That cohort was separate from the first cohort, which comprised about 730 subjects. Study conclusions and caveats: TCR clusters originating in the first cohort tended to co-occur in the roughly 130 validation repertoires, according to a later analysis. Per published reports, the classifier diagnosed cytomegalovirus status with high specificity and sensitivity. Altogether, around 160 TCR beta chains were recorded as cytomegalovirus-associated.

As concerns this clone: The antigen is undetermined.

The repertoire was sequenced with immunoSEQ multiplex PCR; TCRdb's copy has only in-frame clones and lacks some. The table has some 240,000 clones, around 86% seen once. The specimen sequenced was PBMCs. The receptor was derived from a woman younger than 35 in good health and CMV-seropositive. The genes are TRBV10-3 and TRBJ1-1, with 9 bases matching TRBD1. CDR3 sequence reads: CAISGTGRGKTEAFF. DNA of the CDR3: TGTGCCATCAGCGGGACAGGGCGGGGTAAAACTGAAGCTTTCTTT.